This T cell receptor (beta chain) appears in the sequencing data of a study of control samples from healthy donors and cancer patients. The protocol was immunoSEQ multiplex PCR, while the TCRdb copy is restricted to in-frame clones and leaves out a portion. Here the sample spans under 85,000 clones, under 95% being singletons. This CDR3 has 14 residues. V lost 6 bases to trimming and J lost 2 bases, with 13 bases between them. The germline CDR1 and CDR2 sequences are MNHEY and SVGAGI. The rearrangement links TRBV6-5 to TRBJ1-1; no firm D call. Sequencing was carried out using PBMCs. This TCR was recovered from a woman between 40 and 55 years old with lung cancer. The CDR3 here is CASRRGNPNTEAFF. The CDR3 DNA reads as TGTGCCAGCAGAAGAGGAAATCCTAACACTGAAGCTTTCTTT.